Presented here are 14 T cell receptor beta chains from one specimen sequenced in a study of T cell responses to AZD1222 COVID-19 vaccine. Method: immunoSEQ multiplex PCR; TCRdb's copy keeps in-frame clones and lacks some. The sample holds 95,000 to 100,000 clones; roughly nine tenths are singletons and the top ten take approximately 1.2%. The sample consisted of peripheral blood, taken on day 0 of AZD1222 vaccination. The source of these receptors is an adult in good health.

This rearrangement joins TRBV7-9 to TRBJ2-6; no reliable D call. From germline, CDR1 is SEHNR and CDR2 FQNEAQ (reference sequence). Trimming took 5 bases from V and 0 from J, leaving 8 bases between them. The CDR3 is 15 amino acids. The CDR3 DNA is TGTGCCAGCAGCGTCGGCGTCTCTGGGGCCAACGTCCTGACTTTC. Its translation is CASSVGVSGANVLTF. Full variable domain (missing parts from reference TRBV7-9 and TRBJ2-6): DTGVSQNPRHKITKRGQNVTFRCDPISEHNRLYWYRQTLGQGPEFLTYFQNEAQLEKSRLLSDRFSAERPKGSFSTLEIQRTEQGDSAMYLCASSVGVSGANVLTFGAGSRLTVL.

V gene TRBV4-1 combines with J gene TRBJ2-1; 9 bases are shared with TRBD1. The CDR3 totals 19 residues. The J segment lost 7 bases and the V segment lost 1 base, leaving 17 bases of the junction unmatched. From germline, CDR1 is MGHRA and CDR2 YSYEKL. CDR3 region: CASSQVKDRGGGYKNEQFF. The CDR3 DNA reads TGCGCCAGCAGCCAAGTTAAGGACAGGGGAGGCGGGTACAAGAATGAGCAGTTCTTC.

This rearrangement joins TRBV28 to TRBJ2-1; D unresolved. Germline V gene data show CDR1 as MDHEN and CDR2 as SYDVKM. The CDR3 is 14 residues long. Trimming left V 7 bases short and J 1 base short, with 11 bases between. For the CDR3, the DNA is TGTGCCAGCATTCGGCCAGGATCCTACAATGAGCAGTTCTTC. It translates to CASIRPGSYNEQFF.

The CDR3 protein is CATSRGPVRANEKLFF. The CDR3 bases are TGTGCCACCAGCAGAGGTCCCGTCCGGGCTAATGAAAAACTGTTTTTT. This chain joins TRBV15 and TRBJ1-4; D unresolved. The germline V gene has CDR1 LNHNV and CDR2 YYDKDF (reference sequence). V gave up 1 base and J gave up 3 bases, with 12 bases separating them. The CDR3 is made up of 16 amino acids.

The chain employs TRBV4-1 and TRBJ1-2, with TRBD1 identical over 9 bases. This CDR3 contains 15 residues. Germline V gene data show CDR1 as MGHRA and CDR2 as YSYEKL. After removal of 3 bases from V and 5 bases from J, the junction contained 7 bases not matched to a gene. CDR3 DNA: TGCGCCAGCAGCCAGATACCGGGACAGGGATATGGCTACACCTTC. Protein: CASSQIPGQGYGYTF.

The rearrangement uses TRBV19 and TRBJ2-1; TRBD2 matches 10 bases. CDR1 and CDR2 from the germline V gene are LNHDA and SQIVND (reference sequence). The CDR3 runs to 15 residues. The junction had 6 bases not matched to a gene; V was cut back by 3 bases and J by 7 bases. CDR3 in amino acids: CASSIKAGGPNEQFF. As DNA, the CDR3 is TGTGCCAGTAGTATTAAAGCGGGGGGGCCTAATGAGCAGTTCTTC.

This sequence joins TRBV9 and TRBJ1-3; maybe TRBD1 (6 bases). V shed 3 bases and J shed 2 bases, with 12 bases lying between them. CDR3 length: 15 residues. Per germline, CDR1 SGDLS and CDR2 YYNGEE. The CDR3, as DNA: TGTGCCAGCAGCGACCTCAGGGGAGCTGGAAACACCATATATTTT. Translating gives CASSDLRGAGNTIYF.

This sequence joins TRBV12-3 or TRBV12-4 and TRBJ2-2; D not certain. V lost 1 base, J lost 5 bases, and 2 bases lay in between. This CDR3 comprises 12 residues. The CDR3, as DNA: TGTGCCAGCAGTTTAGGGACCGGGGAGCTGTTTTTT. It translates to CASSLGTGELFF.

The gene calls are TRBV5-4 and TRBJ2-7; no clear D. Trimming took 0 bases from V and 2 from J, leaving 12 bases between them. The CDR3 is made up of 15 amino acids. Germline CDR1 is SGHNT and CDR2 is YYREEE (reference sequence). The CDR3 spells CASSLDAASAYEQYF. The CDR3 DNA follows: TGTGCCAGCAGCTTGGATGCGGCTTCGGCCTACGAGCAGTACTTC. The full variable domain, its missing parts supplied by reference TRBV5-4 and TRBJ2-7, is ETGVTQSPTHLIKTRGQQVTLRCSSQSGHNTVSWYQQALGQGPQFIFQYYREEENGRGNFPPRFSGLQFPNYSSELNVNALELDDSALYLCASSLDAASAYEQYFGPGTRLTVT.

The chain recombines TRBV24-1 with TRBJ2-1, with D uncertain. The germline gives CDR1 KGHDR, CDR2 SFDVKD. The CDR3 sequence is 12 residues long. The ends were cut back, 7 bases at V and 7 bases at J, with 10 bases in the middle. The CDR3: CATRGVGNEQFF. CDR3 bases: TGTGCCACCAGGGGTGTGGGGAATGAGCAGTTCTTC.

In DNA form, the CDR3 reads TGTGCCAGTAGCCGTCGACAGGGAGCGCAGTTCTTC. Amino acid sequence: CASSRRQGAQFF. The chain recombines TRBV19 with TRBJ2-1, with 7 bases identical to TRBD1. CDR1 and CDR2 from the germline V gene are LNHDA and SQIVND (reference sequence). The CDR3 spans 12 residues. Germline trimming cut 6 bases from V and 12 bases from J; bases unmatched to any gene: 8. Looking up the rest from reference TRBV19 and TRBJ2-1 gives the full variable domain: DGGITQSPKYLFRKEGQNVTLSCEQNLNHDAMYWYRQDPGQGLRLIYYSQIVNDFQKGDIAEGYSVSREKKESFPLTVTSAQKNPTAFYLCASSRRQGAQFFGPGTRLTVL.

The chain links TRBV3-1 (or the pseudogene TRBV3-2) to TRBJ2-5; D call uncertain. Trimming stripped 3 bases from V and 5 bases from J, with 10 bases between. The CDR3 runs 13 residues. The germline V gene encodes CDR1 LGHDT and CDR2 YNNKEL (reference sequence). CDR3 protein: CASSQTGWETQYF. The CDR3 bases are TGTGCCAGCAGCCAGACTGGGTGGGAGACCCAGTACTTC.

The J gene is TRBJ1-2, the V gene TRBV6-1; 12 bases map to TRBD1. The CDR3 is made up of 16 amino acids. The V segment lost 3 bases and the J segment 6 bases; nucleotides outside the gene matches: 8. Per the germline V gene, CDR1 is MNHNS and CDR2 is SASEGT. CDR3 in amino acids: CASSDPGTGGWNGYTF. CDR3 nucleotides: TGTGCCAGCAGTGACCCCGGGACAGGGGGCTGGAATGGCTACACCTTC.

The CDR3 DNA follows: TGCAGCGTCAGACAAGAGACCGGGGAGCTGTTTTTT. Residues: CSVRQETGELFF. This chain connects TRBV29-1 to TRBJ2-2; no reliable D call. Germline V gene sequence: CDR1 SQVTM, CDR2 ANQGSEA. Trimming removed 6 bases at V and 5 bases at J, with 10 bases between. CDR3 size: 12 residues.